One and the same sample provided the 25 T cell receptor beta chains below, sequenced in a study of control samples from healthy donors and cancer patients. Only in-frame clones appear in the TCRdb table, and some are missing; sequencing was by immunoSEQ multiplex PCR. Found here are about 65,000 clones, 90% of them singletons; the top ten hold around 1.3%. Input material: PBMCs. The receptors shown here come from a woman in her 50s with colorectal cancer.

The chain is built from TRBV5-6 and TRBJ1-1, with D possibly TRBD1 on 5 matching bases. The CDR3 sequence is 13 residues long. V was shortened by 6 bases and J by 9 bases, with 18 bases between the two germline ends. Germline lookup yields CDR1 SGHDT and CDR2 YYEEEE. The CDR3 loop is CASTRWGYEQAFF. The CDR3 DNA is TGTGCCAGCACCCGTTGGGGGTATGAACAAGCTTTCTTT.

The gene calls are TRBV7-3 and TRBJ2-6, with D possibly being TRBD2 (6 bases). This CDR3 has 16 amino acids. V gave up 5 bases and J gave up 2 bases, with 13 bases separating them. Germline values: CDR1 SGHTA, CDR2 FQGTGA. Here the CDR3 reads CASSRPPGAGANVLTF. DNA for the CDR3: TGTGCCAGCAGCCGCCCGCCGGGGGCTGGGGCCAACGTCCTGACTTTC.

The chain employs TRBV5-1 and TRBJ2-5; D is uncertain. V shed 0 bases and J shed 7 bases, with 10 bases lying between them. In germline, CDR1 is SGHRS, CDR2 YFSETQ. The length of the CDR3 is 13 residues. The CDR3 reads CASSLDSSGTQYF. In DNA, the CDR3 is TGCGCCAGCAGCTTGGACTCGTCGGGGACCCAGTACTTC.

The CDR3 here is CASSESRGIGNQPQHF. As DNA, the CDR3 is TGTGCCAGCAGTGAGAGCAGGGGGATAGGGAATCAGCCCCAGCATTTT. This sequence joins TRBV6-1 and TRBJ1-5; 7 bases align to TRBD1. This CDR3 is built from 16 residues. The trim removed 3 bases at V and 4 bases at J, leaving 9 bases unmatched. From germline, CDR1 is MNHNS and CDR2 SASEGT.

As concerns this clone: The junction differs from germline at one of its ends, possibly a read error. J is TRBJ1-3 and V is TRBV7-7; a weak D match, TRBD1 (5 bases). The germline CDR1 and CDR2 sequences are SSHAT and FNYEAQ (reference sequence). The CDR3 totals 14 residues. CDR3 coding DNA: TGTGCTAGCAGCGCACAGGTCTCTGGAAACACCATATATTTT. Its translation is CASSAQVSGNTIYF. The full variable domain, with the rest looked up from reference TRBV7-7 and TRBJ1-3, is GAGVSQSPRYKVTKRGQDVTLRCDPISSHATLYWYQQALGQGPEFLTYFNYEAQPDKSGLPSDRFSAERPEGSISTLTIQRTEQRDSAMYRCASSAQVSGNTIYFGEGSWLTVV.

The chain is built from TRBV10-3 and TRBJ1-5, with 7 nucleotides matching TRBD1. CDR3 size: 13 residues. Losses at the gene ends were 10 bases for V and 4 bases for J; bases not matched to a gene: 7. CDR1 is ENHRY and CDR2 is SYGVKD in the germline V gene. CDR3 sequence (DNA): TGTGCCACCAACAGGGGACTAAATCAGCCCCAGCATTTT. Translation gives CATNRGLNQPQHF.

The V gene is TRBV5-1, the J gene TRBJ1-4; D gene uncertain. V gave up 0 bases and J gave up 6 bases, with 12 bases separating them. Germline assignment: CDR1 SGHRS and CDR2 YFSETQ. The CDR3 has 15 amino acids. The CDR3 sequence: CASSLESPQDEKLFF. CDR3 in DNA: TGCGCCAGCAGCTTGGAGTCCCCCCAGGATGAAAAACTGTTTTTT. The whole variable domain, filled in from reference TRBV5-1 and TRBJ1-4, reads KAGVTQTPRYLIKTRGQQVTLSCSPISGHRSVSWYQQTPGQGLQFLFEYFSETQRNKGNFPGRFSGRQFSNSRSEMNVSTLELGDSALYLCASSLESPQDEKLFFGSGTQLSVL.

This clone was found a few times. The rearrangement links TRBV3-1 (or the pseudogene TRBV3-2) to TRBJ1-3; D unresolved. The CDR3 is 18 amino acids. Trimming left V 5 bases short and J 0 bases short, with 20 bases between. Germline V gene data show CDR1 as LGHDT and CDR2 as YNNKEL (reference sequence). The CDR3 DNA follows: TGTGCCAGCAGCTCCCAGGCGGCCCTCTCCTCCTCTGGAAACACCATATATTTT. Residues: CASSSQAALSSSGNTIYF.

The V gene is TRBV18, the J gene TRBJ1-1; D is unresolved. The germline gives CDR1 KGHSH, CDR2 LQKENI. Deletions cut 0 bases from V and 5 bases from J, with 10 bases between. The CDR3 has 14 amino acids. The CDR3 loop reads CASSPPASGTEAFF. The CDR3 DNA sequence: TGTGCCAGCTCACCACCGGCCTCGGGTACTGAAGCTTTCTTT.

The genes are TRBV11-2 and TRBJ2-5; 8 bases fit TRBD2. The ends lost 5 bases at V and 5 bases at J; junction bases unmatched: 10. This CDR3 contains 15 residues. Germline V gives CDR1 SGHAT, CDR2 FQNNGV. This CDR3 reads CASSDPAGAVETQYF. Here the CDR3 DNA reads TGTGCCAGCAGCGATCCAGCGGGGGCGGTGGAGACCCAGTACTTC.

This chain connects TRBV4-1 to TRBJ2-3, with 14 bases lining up with TRBD2. V dropped 4 bases and J dropped 1; count of bases not matched to a gene: 4. CDR1 and CDR2 (germline): MGHRA, YSYEKL. There are 17 residues in the CDR3. As DNA, the CDR3 is TGCGCCAGCAGCCCCGAGACTAGCGGGGGGGGCACAGATACGCAGTATTTT. Its translation: CASSPETSGGGTDTQYF.

The rearrangement joins TRBV5-1 to TRBJ2-1; 8 nucleotides align to TRBD1. Germline CDR1 SGHRS, CDR2 YFSETQ. This CDR3 has 15 amino acids. The ends lost 0 bases at V and 4 bases at J; junction bases unmatched: 3. In nucleotides, the CDR3 is TGCGCCAGCAGCTTGGCACAGGGGGGATACAATGAGCAGTTCTTC. It encodes CASSLAQGGYNEQFF.

In its sample, this clone was seen once. The chain combines TRBV27 with TRBJ2-2; 8 nucleotides line up with TRBD1. Germline V gene data show CDR1 as MNHEY and CDR2 as SMNVEV (reference sequence). CDR3 length equals 16 residues. J gave up 4 bases and V 5 bases, and 9 bases lay outside the gene matches. Here the CDR3 reads CASSAWTGIGTGELFF. The DNA for the CDR3 is TGTGCCAGCAGTGCATGGACAGGGATAGGCACCGGGGAGCTGTTTTTT.

The chain is built from TRBV6-5 and TRBJ1-2, with 7 bases that match TRBD1. The length of the CDR3 is 15 residues. Germline V lookup: CDR1 MNHEY, CDR2 SVGAGI. The V gene end was trimmed by 0 bases and the J gene end by 3 bases; junction bases not matched to a gene: 4. The CDR3 coding sequence is TGTGCCAGCAGTTACTCGAGGGGGCTGGACTATGGCTACACCTTC. Its protein is CASSYSRGLDYGYTF.

The chain links TRBV25-1 to TRBJ1-6; D perhaps matches TRBD1 (5 bases). The V gene's germline CDR1 is MGHDK and CDR2 SYGVNS. V shed 4 bases and J shed 5 bases, with 9 bases lying between them. The CDR3 loop spans 14 amino acids. The CDR3 sequence: CASSGGGDNSPLHF. The CDR3 DNA sequence: TGTGCCAGCAGTGGTGGAGGGGATAATTCACCCCTCCACTTT.

The rearrangement joins TRBV5-6 to TRBJ1-6, with D uncertain. V gave up 3 bases and J gave up 10 bases, with 8 bases separating them. Per germline, CDR1 SGHDT and CDR2 YYEEEE. This CDR3 region has 12 residues. CDR3 DNA: TGTGCCAGCAGCTCCCCGGGGTCACCCCTCCACTTT. Translated, it gives CASSSPGSPLHF.

The rearrangement joins TRBV9 to TRBJ2-7; TRBD2 matches at 9 bases. The CDR3 has 18 amino acids. J lost 2 bases, V lost 0 bases, and 12 bases had no gene match. Germline V lookup: CDR1 SGDLS, CDR2 YYNGEE. The CDR3, as DNA: TGTGCCAGCAGCGTAGGTCCTAGCGGGGCGATCGTCGCCTACGAGCAGTACTTC. It codes for CASSVGPSGAIVAYEQYF.

DNA of the CDR3: TGTGCCAGCAGCCAAACAGGGTTTGGGTACACAGATACGCAGTATTTT. Translating gives CASSQTGFGYTDTQYF. The J gene is TRBJ2-3, the V gene TRBV9, with a possible D match to TRBD1 (6 bases). V lost 4 bases and J 2 bases, leaving 17 bases between the germline ends. Germline CDR1 reads SGDLS; CDR2 reads YYNGEE. This CDR3 has 16 amino acids.

The chain couples TRBV11-2 to TRBJ1-2; no definite D call. CDR3 length equals 16 residues. CDR1 and CDR2 (germline): SGHAT, FQNNGV. Trimming removed 6 bases from V and 5 bases from J, with 22 bases in between. The CDR3: CASSSLKAVPPYGYTF. CDR3 nucleotides: TGTGCCAGCAGTTCCCTTAAGGCCGTCCCCCCTTATGGCTACACCTTC.

CDR3 amino acids: CSASGGGVVLGYTF. In DNA, the CDR3 is TGCAGTGCTAGTGGGGGCGGAGTGGTTCTTGGCTACACCTTC. V usage is TRBV20-1 and J usage is TRBJ1-2, with D tentatively TRBD1 (6 bases). The CDR3 contains 14 residues. Looked up from germline, CDR1 is DFQATT and CDR2 is SNEGSKA (reference sequence). Trimming left V 3 bases short and J 7 bases short, with 18 bases between.

This chain uses TRBV29-1 with TRBJ2-1, with 9 bases lining up with TRBD2. With 8 bases clipped from V and 4 bases from J, the junction kept 12 bases outside the gene matches. CDR3 length equals 15 residues. CDR1 SQVTM and CDR2 ANQGSEA come from the germline V gene. The CDR3 region has the DNA TGCAGCCCCCCTATAGCGGGAGCCGATTACAATGAGCAGTTCTTC. It is translated as CSPPIAGADYNEQFF.

CDR3 in DNA: TGCAGCGTTGCGGCCGGGAACCCTAGTTACTCGGAGTATGGCTACACCTTC. Translation: CSVAAGNPSYSEYGYTF. The rearrangement uses TRBV29-1 and TRBJ1-2; D is undetermined. V was pared by 4 bases and J by 5 bases, with 26 bases between. Germline V gene data show CDR1 as SQVTM and CDR2 as ANQGSEA. This CDR3 is built from 17 residues.

This clone was recorded only once. V and J are TRBV2 and TRBJ1-5; D remains unclear. The CDR3 is 13 residues long. The germline gives CDR1 SNHLY, CDR2 FYNNEI. With 4 bases removed from V and 5 bases from J, the gap between germline ends came to 9 bases. The DNA of the CDR3 is TGTGCCAGCAGTGGGAGAGGCTATCAGCCCCAGCATTTT. Its protein product is CASSGRGYQPQHF. The variable domain in full, completed from reference TRBV2 and TRBJ1-5, reads EPEVTQTPSHQVTQMGQEVILRCVPISNHLYFYWYRQILGQKVEFLVSFYNNEISEKSEIFDDQFSVERPDGSNFTLKIRSTKLEDSAMYFCASSGRGYQPQHFGDGTRLSIL.

CDR3 DNA sequence: TGTGCCTGGGACCTAGCGGGAGGGCCCGATGAGCAGTTCTTC. Translation gives CAWDLAGGPDEQFF. The V call is TRBV30, the J call TRBJ2-1, with 12 bases fitting TRBD2. Germline values: CDR1 GTSNPN, CDR2 SVGIG (reference sequence). This CDR3 region has 14 residues. After removal of 5 bases from V and 8 bases from J, the junction contained 7 bases not matched to a gene.

The chain has TRBV5-1 and TRBJ1-1, with D maybe TRBD1 (6 bases). Germline assignment: CDR1 SGHRS and CDR2 YFSETQ. Trimming pared 4 bases from V and 6 bases from J, leaving 10 bases between. The CDR3 runs to 12 residues. The CDR3 DNA is TGCGCCAGCAGCGAGGGACATTCTGAAGCTTTCTTT. Its protein is CASSEGHSEAFF.